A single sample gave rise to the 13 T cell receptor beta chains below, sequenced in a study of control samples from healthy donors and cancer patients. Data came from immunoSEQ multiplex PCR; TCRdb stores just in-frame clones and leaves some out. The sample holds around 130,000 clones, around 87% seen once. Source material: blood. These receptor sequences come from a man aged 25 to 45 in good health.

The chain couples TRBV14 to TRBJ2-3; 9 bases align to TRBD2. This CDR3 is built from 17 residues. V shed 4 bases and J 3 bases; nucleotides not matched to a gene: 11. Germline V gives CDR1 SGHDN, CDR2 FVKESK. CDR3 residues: CASSRRLAGSRTDTQYF. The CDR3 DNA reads TGTGCCAGCAGCCGCAGGCTAGCGGGGTCGAGGACAGATACGCAGTATTTT.

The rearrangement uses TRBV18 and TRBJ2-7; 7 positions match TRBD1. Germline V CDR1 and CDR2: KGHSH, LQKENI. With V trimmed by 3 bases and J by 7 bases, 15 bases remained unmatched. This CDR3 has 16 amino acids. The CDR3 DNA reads TGTGCCAGCTCACCGTTTGGAGACAGGGTTGATGGGGAGCAGTACTTC. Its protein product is CASSPFGDRVDGEQYF.

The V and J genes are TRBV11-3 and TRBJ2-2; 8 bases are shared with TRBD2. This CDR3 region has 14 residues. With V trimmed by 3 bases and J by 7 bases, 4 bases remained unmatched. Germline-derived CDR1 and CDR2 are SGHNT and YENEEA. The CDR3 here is CASSFERGHGELFF. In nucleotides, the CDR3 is TGTGCCAGCAGCTTTGAGCGGGGGCACGGGGAGCTGTTTTTT.

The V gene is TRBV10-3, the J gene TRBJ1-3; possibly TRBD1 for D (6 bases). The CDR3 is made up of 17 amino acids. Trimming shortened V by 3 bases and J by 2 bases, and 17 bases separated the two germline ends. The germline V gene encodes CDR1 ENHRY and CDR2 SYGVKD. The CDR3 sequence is CAISDYTGRRPGNTIYF. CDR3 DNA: TGTGCCATCAGTGATTATACAGGGAGGAGGCCTGGAAACACCATATATTTT.

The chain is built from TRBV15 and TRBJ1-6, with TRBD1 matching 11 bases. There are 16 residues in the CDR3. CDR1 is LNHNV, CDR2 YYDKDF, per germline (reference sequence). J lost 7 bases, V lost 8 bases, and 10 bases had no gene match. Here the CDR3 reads CATSDRGPLDNSPLHF. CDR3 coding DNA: TGTGCCACCTCGGACAGGGGGCCGCTGGACAATTCACCCCTCCACTTT.

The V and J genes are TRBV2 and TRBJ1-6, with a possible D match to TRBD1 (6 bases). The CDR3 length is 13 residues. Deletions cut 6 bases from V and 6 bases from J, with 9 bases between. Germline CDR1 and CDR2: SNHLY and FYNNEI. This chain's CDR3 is CASRGQLNSPLHF. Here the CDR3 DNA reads TGTGCCAGCAGAGGACAGCTTAATTCACCCCTCCACTTT.

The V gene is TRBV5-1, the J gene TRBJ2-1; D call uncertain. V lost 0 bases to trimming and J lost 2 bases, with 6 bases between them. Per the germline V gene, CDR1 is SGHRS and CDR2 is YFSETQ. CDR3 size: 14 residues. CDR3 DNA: TGCGCCAGCAGCTTGGCCGGGCCCTACAATGAGCAGTTCTTC. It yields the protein CASSLAGPYNEQFF.

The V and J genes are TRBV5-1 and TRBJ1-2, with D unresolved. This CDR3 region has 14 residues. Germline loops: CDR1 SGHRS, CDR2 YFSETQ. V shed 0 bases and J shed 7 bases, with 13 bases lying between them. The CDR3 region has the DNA TGCGCCAGCAGCTTGGAACGGGCAAGCCGTGGCTACACCTTC. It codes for CASSLERASRGYTF.

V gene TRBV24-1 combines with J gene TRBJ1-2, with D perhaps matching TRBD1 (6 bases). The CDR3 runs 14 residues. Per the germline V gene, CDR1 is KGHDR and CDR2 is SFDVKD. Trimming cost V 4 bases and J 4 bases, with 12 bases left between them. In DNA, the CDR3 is TGTGCCACCAGTGACTCCGGGACAAGCTATGGCTACACCTTC. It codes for CATSDSGTSYGYTF.

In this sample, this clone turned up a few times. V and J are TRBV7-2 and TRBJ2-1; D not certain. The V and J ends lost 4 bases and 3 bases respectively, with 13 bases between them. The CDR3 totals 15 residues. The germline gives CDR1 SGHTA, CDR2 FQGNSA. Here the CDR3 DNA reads TGTGCCAGCAGCTCGGCCCGGACGAGCTACAATGAGCAGTTCTTC. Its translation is CASSSARTSYNEQFF.

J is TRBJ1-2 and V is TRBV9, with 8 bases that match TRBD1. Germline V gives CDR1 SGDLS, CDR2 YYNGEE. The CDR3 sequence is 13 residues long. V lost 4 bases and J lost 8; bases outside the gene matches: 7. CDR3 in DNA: TGTGCCAGCAGCCCTACAGGGGGTCGGGGCTACACCTTC. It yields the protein CASSPTGGRGYTF.

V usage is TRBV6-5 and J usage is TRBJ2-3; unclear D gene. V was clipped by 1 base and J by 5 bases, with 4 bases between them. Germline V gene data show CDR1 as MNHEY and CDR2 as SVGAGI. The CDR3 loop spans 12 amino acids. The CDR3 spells CASSYLEDTQYF. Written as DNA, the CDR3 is TGTGCCAGCAGTTACTTGGAAGATACGCAGTATTTT.

CDR3 in DNA: TGTGCCACCAGCAGAGGGCCGGGACAGGGGAACACCGGGGAGCTGTTTTTT. This encodes CATSRGPGQGNTGELFF. The J gene is TRBJ2-2, the V gene TRBV15, with 9 bases identical to TRBD1. Germline V gives CDR1 LNHNV, CDR2 YYDKDF (reference sequence). The V segment lost 1 base and the J segment 1 base; nucleotides outside the gene matches: 4. The CDR3 has 17 amino acids.